The 32 T cell receptor beta chains presented below share a single source sample, sequenced in a study of CD8+ T cells in alopecia areata. This sample's treatment: oral pan-JAK inhibitor, 5-10 mg twice daily. Extracted RNA was reverse transcribed into cDNA, the sequencing template. Clones were sequenced by immunoSEQ multiplex PCR, and TCRdb holds only the in-frame ones, with some missing. The repertoire holds roughly 170,000 clones, with around 50% as singletons. Sequences were derived from CD8+ T cells sorted from blood, sampled at week 24, from a patient treated with tofacitinib. These receptors all stem from a human donor with alopecia areata.

This chain joins TRBV2 and TRBJ1-5; D gene unclear. V was shortened by 4 bases and J by 3 bases, with 10 bases between the two germline ends. Germline V CDR1 and CDR2: SNHLY, FYNNEI. There are 14 residues in the CDR3. The CDR3 loop is CASSGGHLNQPQHF. As DNA, the CDR3 is TGTGCCAGCAGTGGCGGGCATCTCAATCAGCCCCAGCATTTT.

V is TRBV7-9 and J is TRBJ1-6, with D perhaps TRBD1 (5 bases). V gave up 5 bases and J gave up 6 bases, with 11 bases separating them. The CDR3 covers 14 residues. Germline lookup yields CDR1 SEHNR and CDR2 FQNEAQ (reference sequence). The CDR3 DNA reads TGTGCCAGCAGCGCGACTCAGGGTAATTCACCCCTCCACTTT. Translation gives CASSATQGNSPLHF.

This chain connects TRBV6-1 to TRBJ2-5, with 10 nucleotides matching TRBD1. Germline values: CDR1 MNHNS, CDR2 SASEGT. Unmatched junction bases numbered 9, after V lost 6 bases and J lost 5 bases. The CDR3 length is 15 residues. Here the CDR3 reads CASRIPGQGWETQYF. The CDR3 DNA sequence: TGTGCCAGCAGGATACCGGGACAGGGGTGGGAGACCCAGTACTTC.

About this clone itself: Additional DNA sequences in this sample encode the identical CDR3. J is TRBJ2-7 and V is TRBV9; possible D gene TRBD1, 5 bases. Germline-derived CDR1 and CDR2 are SGDLS and YYNGEE. The CDR3 contains 14 residues. Deletions cut 0 bases from V and 3 bases from J, with 10 bases between. CDR3 nucleotides: TGTGCCAGCAGCGTAGGGCAGGGTGGCTACGAGCAGTACTTC. Amino acid sequence: CASSVGQGGYEQYF.

The rearrangement links TRBV4-2 to TRBJ2-3; 10 positions agree with TRBD2. CDR1 is LGHNA, CDR2 YNFKEQ, per germline. The CDR3 contains 17 residues. The V gene end was trimmed by 4 bases and the J gene end by 3 bases; junction bases not matched to a gene: 10. The CDR3 region has the DNA TGTGCCAGCAGCCCCCGATTAGCGGGGGGCACTACAGATACGCAGTATTTT. It codes for CASSPRLAGGTTDTQYF.

The sample holds a few counts of this clone. This sequence joins TRBV4-1 and TRBJ1-1; D gene unclear. From germline, CDR1 is MGHRA and CDR2 YSYEKL. The CDR3 extends over 11 amino acids. Trimming removed 1 base from V and 7 bases from J, with 4 bases in between. The CDR3 DNA reads as TGCGCCAGCAGCCAAGGTTATGAAGCTTTCTTT. Protein product: CASSQGYEAFF.

V usage is TRBV6-4 and J usage is TRBJ1-5; 8 bases line up with TRBD1. The CDR3 runs 16 residues. With V trimmed by 4 bases and J by 3 bases, 8 bases remained unmatched. CDR1 MRHNA and CDR2 SNTAGT come from the germline V gene. CDR3 DNA sequence: TGTGCCAGCAGTGTCATAGGGGACAGGTTCAATCAGCCCCAGCATTTT. It codes for CASSVIGDRFNQPQHF.

This clone was seen only a few times. The chain joins TRBV11-2 to TRBJ2-1; D possibly corresponds to TRBD1 (5 bases). This CDR3 comprises 15 residues. Looked up from germline, CDR1 is SGHAT and CDR2 is FQNNGV. V shed 1 base and J shed 4 bases, with 11 bases lying between them. The CDR3 region is CASSLGWGLYNEQFF. The CDR3 nucleotides read TGTGCCAGCAGCTTAGGGTGGGGCCTATACAATGAGCAGTTCTTC. Filled out from reference TRBV11-2 and TRBJ2-1, the complete variable domain reads EAGVAQSPRYKIIEKRQSVAFWCNPISGHATLYWYQQILGQGPKLLIQFQNNGVVDDSQLPKDRFSAERLKGVDSTLKIQPAKLEDSAVYLCASSLGWGLYNEQFFGPGTRLTVL.

This clone was recorded at least ten times. The rearrangement joins TRBV30 to TRBJ2-2; D may be TRBD1 or TRBD2 (5 bases each). Trimming left V 4 bases short and J 7 bases short, with 46 bases between. Germline CDR1 GTSNPN, CDR2 SVGIG (reference sequence). The CDR3 covers 24 residues. As DNA, the CDR3 is TGTGCCTGGACACAATTTACCGGGACCGGGAATGGGAACACGGGGTTCCCCTCTTACGGGGAGCTGTTTTTT. It encodes CAWTQFTGTGNGNTGFPSYGELFF.

Only a few counts were recorded for this clone. The chain recombines TRBV18 with TRBJ2-1; either TRBD1 or TRBD2 may supply D (5 bases each). V was pared by 3 bases and J by 7 bases, with 16 bases between. In germline, CDR1 is KGHSH, CDR2 LQKENI. This CDR3 is 15 amino acids long. In DNA, the CDR3 is TGTGCCAGCTCACCGAGAGGGATGACAGAGAATGAGCAGTTCTTC. Protein product: CASSPRGMTENEQFF.

This chain connects TRBV30 to TRBJ2-1; D is ambiguous. The germline V gene has CDR1 GTSNPN and CDR2 SVGIG (reference sequence). The CDR3 consists of 13 residues. The CDR3 region has the DNA TGTGCTGAAGCATCGAGCTCCTACAATGAGCAGTTCTTC. Translation gives CAEASSSYNEQFF.

The chain is built from TRBV9 and TRBJ2-5; D remains unclear. Germline-derived CDR1 and CDR2 are SGDLS and YYNGEE. Trimming cost V 3 bases and J 7 bases, with 10 bases left between them. The CDR3 runs to 12 residues. CDR3 sequence (DNA): TGTGCCAGCAGCGCAGGATACGGGACCCAGTACTTC. This gives the protein CASSAGYGTQYF. Filled out from reference TRBV9 and TRBJ2-5, the complete variable domain reads DSGVTQTPKHLITATGQRVTLRCSPRSGDLSVYWYQQSLDQGLQFLIQYYNGEERAKGNILERFSAQQFPDLHSELNLSSLELGDSALYFCASSAGYGTQYFGPGTRLLVL.

V and J are TRBV29-1 and TRBJ1-3, with TRBD1 identical over 7 bases. Per germline, CDR1 SQVTM and CDR2 ANQGSEA. V trimming: 6 bases; J trimming: 0 bases; junction bases outside the gene matches: 8. The CDR3 has 15 amino acids. The CDR3 DNA reads TGCAGCGTCGAATCCGACAGGGTCTCTGGAAACACCATATATTTT. Its translation: CSVESDRVSGNTIYF.

This clone has just one count. The rearrangement links TRBV15 to TRBJ1-1; 8 nucleotides line up with TRBD1. The trim removed 9 bases at V and 5 bases at J, leaving 11 bases unmatched. CDR1 is LNHNV, CDR2 YYDKDF, per germline (reference sequence). This CDR3 contains 14 residues. In nucleotides, the CDR3 is TGTGCCACGAGAACGGACAGGGATGGGACTGAAGCTTTCTTT. Translation: CATRTDRDGTEAFF.

The V gene is TRBV19, the J gene TRBJ2-7, with D unresolved. The germline V gene encodes CDR1 LNHDA and CDR2 SQIVND (reference sequence). The CDR3 is 13 residues long. The V and J ends lost 5 bases and 4 bases respectively, with 12 bases between them. The CDR3 DNA reads TGTGCCAGTAGTTTCTCCCCTGTTTACGAGCAGTACTTC. It codes for CASSFSPVYEQYF.

The V and J genes are TRBV14 and TRBJ2-7; the D is unclear. The CDR3 runs to 14 residues. V lost 0 bases and J 3 bases, leaving 9 bases between the germline ends. Germline values: CDR1 SGHDN, CDR2 FVKESK. As DNA, the CDR3 is TGTGCCAGCAGCCAAGAGCACCTGTACTACGAGCAGTACTTC. Translated: CASSQEHLYYEQYF.

The chain joins TRBV30 to TRBJ2-5; tentatively, D is TRBD1 (6 bases). Per germline, CDR1 GTSNPN and CDR2 SVGIG (reference sequence). This CDR3 contains 14 residues. V gave up 2 bases and J gave up 5 bases, with 15 bases separating them. The CDR3 region is CAWSKGQGLETQYF. DNA for the CDR3: TGTGCCTGGAGTAAGGGGCAGGGGTTGGAGACCCAGTACTTC.

This clone occurred a few times. The V and J genes are TRBV29-1 and TRBJ2-4, with 7 bases aligning to TRBD2. CDR1 is SQVTM and CDR2 is ANQGSEA in the germline V gene. J lost 7 bases, V lost 4 bases, and 4 bases had no gene match. The CDR3 runs 12 residues. The CDR3 is CSVGEGGNIQYF. Written as DNA, the CDR3 is TGCAGCGTTGGAGAGGGAGGGAACATTCAGTACTTC.

This clone was detected a few times. The chain is built from TRBV5-1 and TRBJ2-6; D is unclear. The CDR3 is 15 amino acids. V was shortened by 0 bases and J by 0 bases, with 4 bases between the two germline ends. Germline CDR1 SGHRS, CDR2 YFSETQ. CDR3 loop: CASSLAVSGANVLTF. The CDR3 DNA sequence: TGCGCCAGCAGCTTGGCGGTCTCTGGGGCCAACGTCCTGACTTTC.

The chain joins TRBV29-1 to TRBJ2-5, with D possibly being TRBD2 (6 bases). The J call may be in error: the DNA end matches TRBJ2-7 better. The CDR3 is made up of 13 amino acids. Germline V gene sequence: CDR1 SQVTM, CDR2 ANQGSEA. The CDR3 reads CSAMRDGPYEQYF. The CDR3, as DNA: TGCAGCGCCATGCGGGACGGGCCCTACGAGCAGTACTTC.

The chain couples TRBV5-6 to TRBJ2-6, with D tentatively TRBD1 (6 bases). Per germline, CDR1 SGHDT and CDR2 YYEEEE. This CDR3 contains 17 residues. Deletions cut 4 bases from V and 0 bases from J, with 14 bases between. CDR3 in amino acids: CASSTGQPYSGANVLTF. The CDR3, as DNA: TGTGCCAGCAGCACAGGACAGCCGTACTCTGGGGCCAACGTCCTGACTTTC.

The J gene is TRBJ1-2, the V gene TRBV9; D may be TRBD1 (5 bases). The CDR3 has 15 amino acids. The germline V gene has CDR1 SGDLS and CDR2 YYNGEE. V lost 4 bases, J lost 4 bases, and 17 bases lay in between. DNA of the CDR3: TGTGCCAGCAGCACTCAGCTCGGGAGGGGCTATGGCTACACCTTC. Protein product: CASSTQLGRGYGYTF.

CDR3 residues: CASSHGLAGDVVSDTQYF. The CDR3 DNA reads as TGCGCCAGCAGCCACGGACTAGCGGGAGATGTCGTCTCAGATACGCAGTATTTT. The chain combines TRBV5-1 with TRBJ2-3, with 13 bases fitting TRBD2. V lost 4 bases to trimming and J lost 4 bases; unmatched junction nucleotides: 12. Germline CDR1 SGHRS, CDR2 YFSETQ. The CDR3 has 18 amino acids.

The V call is TRBV7-9, the J call TRBJ1-4; D gene ambiguous. Trimming took 2 bases from V and 4 from J, leaving 14 bases between them. This CDR3 comprises 16 residues. The germline V gene has CDR1 SEHNR and CDR2 FQNEAQ (reference sequence). Written as DNA, the CDR3 is TGTGCCAGCAGCTTAAGTGTCGGGCGGGTTAATGAAAAACTGTTTTTT. This sequence encodes CASSLSVGRVNEKLFF.

This clone has a handful of counts. V gene TRBV10-2 combines with J gene TRBJ2-7; D unresolved. The germline CDR1 and CDR2 sequences are WSHSY and SAAADI. The CDR3 contains 15 residues. V lost 7 bases and J lost 0, with 16 bases in between. CDR3 DNA sequence: TGCGCCAGCACTGACTGGGCGGACGACTCCTACGAGCAGTACTTC. Encoded protein: CASTDWADDSYEQYF.

The genes are TRBV4-2 and TRBJ2-3; 12 positions agree with TRBD2. Germline CDR1 and CDR2: LGHNA and YNFKEQ. The CDR3 runs 15 residues. V was clipped by 4 bases and J by 8 bases; unmatched bases: 7. DNA of the CDR3: TGTGCCAGCAGCCGCACGACTAGCGGGGGAACTACGCAGTATTTT. This sequence encodes CASSRTTSGGTTQYF.

The table lists this clone with a count of one. This sequence joins TRBV30 and TRBJ2-2, with a possible D match to TRBD2 (6 bases). Germline V gene sequence: CDR1 GTSNPN, CDR2 SVGIG (reference sequence). The CDR3 runs to 14 residues. V was cut by 0 bases and J by 4 bases, with 9 bases left in between. For the CDR3, the DNA is TGTGCCTGGAGTGTCGGGGGAGGCACCGGGGAGCTGTTTTTT. Its protein product is CAWSVGGGTGELFF.

The CDR3 nucleotides are TGCGCCAGCAGCTTTCGTGGCAGCGATTTGGGCATTCAGTACTTC. Protein sequence: CASSFRGSDLGIQYF. The chain employs TRBV5-1 and TRBJ2-4; D is unresolved. There are 15 residues in the CDR3. CDR1 and CDR2 from the germline V gene are SGHRS and YFSETQ. V lost 2 bases to trimming and J lost 9 bases, with 18 bases between them.

This clone showed up just a few times. The CDR3 loop reads CASSVYSGGSTDTQYF. In DNA, the CDR3 is TGTGCCAGCAGCGTATACAGCGGGGGGAGCACAGATACGCAGTATTTT. This chain links TRBV9 with TRBJ2-3; 9 bases match TRBD2. Germline V gene sequence: CDR1 SGDLS, CDR2 YYNGEE. With 1 base clipped from V and 0 bases from J, the junction kept 3 bases outside the gene matches. The CDR3 has 16 residues.

This sequence joins TRBV6-1 and TRBJ2-5; D is uncertain. V was pared by 6 bases and J by 5 bases, with 19 bases between. In germline, CDR1 is MNHNS, CDR2 SASEGT. The CDR3 runs 15 residues. CDR3 residues: CASRGMTVRWETQYF. Written as DNA, the CDR3 is TGTGCCAGCAGAGGAATGACGGTCCGCTGGGAGACCCAGTACTTC.

The V and J genes are TRBV29-1 and TRBJ1-2; no firm D call. The CDR3 is 12 residues long. Germline CDR1 and CDR2: SQVTM and ANQGSEA. Trimming stripped 6 bases from V and 0 bases from J, with 8 bases between. The CDR3 region is CSVLKANYGYTF. Here the CDR3 DNA reads TGCAGCGTCCTGAAAGCTAACTATGGCTACACCTTC.

This chain joins TRBV10-2 and TRBJ2-2; D uncertain. This CDR3 is built from 14 residues. The V end lost 1 base, the J end lost 1 base, and 4 bases lay between the germline ends. Germline CDR1 is WSHSY and CDR2 is SAAADI. The DNA for the CDR3 is TGCGCCAGCAGTGAGTTTCAGAACACCGGGGAGCTGTTTTTT. The encoded protein is CASSEFQNTGELFF.